Reported below is one T cell receptor (beta chain). Its specificity is not known. The data were taken from a study of identical twins. Through template switching, a universal primer site was introduced, and the cDNA contained unique molecular identifiers. TCRdb reprocessed the 5' RACE reads with MiXCR, giving one entry per CDR3 protein. The sample contains some 900,000 distinct CDR3 sequences, approximately 13% of which appear only once. The CDR3 contains 11 residues. V was shortened by 5 bases and J by 10 bases, with 10 bases between the two germline ends. Study conclusions and caveats: Fewer insertions marked abundant cord blood beta clonotypes; young adult naive trended weakly, memory not at all. Compared with models, monozygotic twins showed more out-of-frame TCR alpha sharing. Because invariant MAIT and iNKT cells could be present, zero-insertion analyses could be partly confounded.

The sample was also reused in another study, on yellow fever vaccine responses in identical twins.

Sequenced sample: PBMCs. V gene TRBV12-3 or TRBV12-4 combines with J gene TRBJ2-3, with D uncertain. The receptor was isolated from a woman younger than 30 in good health. The CDR3 bases are TGTGCCAGCAGTCCCTCAATGGCGCAGTATTTT. This codes for CASSPSMAQYF.